This T cell receptor beta chain was retrieved from a study of CD8+CD57+ T cells in acquired aplastic anemia. About the research overall: Mean DNA quantity obtained from sorted CD4+ and CD8+ cells was 3 to 3.5 ug. Study-level points and caveats: Patient and control CD8+ Simpson's diversity was not significantly different.

This clonotype was seen a handful of times. As yet, its antigen is unknown. CD8+CD57+ cell expansion, shown by flow cytometry, had occurred in the patients selected for sequencing. Investigators profiled TCR beta VDJ and CDR3 from genomic DNA template. TCRdb processed the reads anew with MiXCR; each CDR3 protein has one entry. The sample holds around 250,000 distinct CDR3 sequences, 82% seen once. The TCR was taken from a human donor with aplastic anemia. The specimen was sorted CD4+, CD8+, or CD8+CD57+ T cells (not recorded which) from PBMCs.

The chain's CDR3 is CASSSVAYEQYF. The DNA for the CDR3 is TGTGCCAGCAGCTCTGTAGCCTACGAGCAGTACTTC. V is TRBV7-9 and J is TRBJ2-7; D is ambiguous. This CDR3 is built from 12 residues. Trimming removed 4 bases from V and 2 bases from J, with 6 bases in between. The V gene's germline CDR1 is SEHNR and CDR2 FQNEAQ (reference sequence).